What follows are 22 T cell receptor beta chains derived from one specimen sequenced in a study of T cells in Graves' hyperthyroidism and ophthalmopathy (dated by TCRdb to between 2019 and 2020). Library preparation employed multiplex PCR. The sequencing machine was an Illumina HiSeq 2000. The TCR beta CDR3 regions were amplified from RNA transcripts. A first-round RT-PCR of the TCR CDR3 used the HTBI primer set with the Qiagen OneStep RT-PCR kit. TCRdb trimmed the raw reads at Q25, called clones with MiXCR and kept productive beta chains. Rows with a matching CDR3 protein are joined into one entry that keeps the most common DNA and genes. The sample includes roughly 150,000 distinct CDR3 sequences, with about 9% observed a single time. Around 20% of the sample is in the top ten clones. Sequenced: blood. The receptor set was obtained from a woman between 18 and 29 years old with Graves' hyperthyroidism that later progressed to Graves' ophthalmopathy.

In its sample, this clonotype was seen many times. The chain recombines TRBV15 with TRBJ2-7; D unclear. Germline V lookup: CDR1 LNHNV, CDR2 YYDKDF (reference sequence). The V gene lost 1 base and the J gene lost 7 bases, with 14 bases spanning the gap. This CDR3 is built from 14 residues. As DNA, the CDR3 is TGTGCCACCAGCAGAGTGGCACCACCTTTGGAGCAGTACTTC. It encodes CATSRVAPPLEQYF.

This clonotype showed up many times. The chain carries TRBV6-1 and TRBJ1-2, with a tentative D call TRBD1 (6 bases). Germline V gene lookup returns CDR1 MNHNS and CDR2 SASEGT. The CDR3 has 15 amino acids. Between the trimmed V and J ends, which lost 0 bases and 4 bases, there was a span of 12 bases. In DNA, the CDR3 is TGTGCCAGCAGTGAAGCGGCAGGGGAAGTCTATGGCTACACCTTC. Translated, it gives CASSEAAGEVYGYTF.

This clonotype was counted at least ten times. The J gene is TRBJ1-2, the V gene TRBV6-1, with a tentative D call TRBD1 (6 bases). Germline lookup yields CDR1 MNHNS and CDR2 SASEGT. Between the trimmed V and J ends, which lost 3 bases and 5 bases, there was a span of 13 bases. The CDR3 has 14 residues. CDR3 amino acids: CASSESGAGYGYTF. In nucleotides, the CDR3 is TGTGCCAGCAGTGAGTCGGGGGCAGGGTATGGCTACACCTTC.

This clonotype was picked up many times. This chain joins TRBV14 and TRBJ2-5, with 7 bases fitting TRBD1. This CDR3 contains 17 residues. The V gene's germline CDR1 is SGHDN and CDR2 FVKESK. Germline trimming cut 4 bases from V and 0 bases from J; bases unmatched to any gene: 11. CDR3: CASSPIRGTSNQETQYF. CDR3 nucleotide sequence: TGTGCCAGCAGCCCAATCAGGGGGACCTCAAACCAAGAGACCCAGTACTTC.

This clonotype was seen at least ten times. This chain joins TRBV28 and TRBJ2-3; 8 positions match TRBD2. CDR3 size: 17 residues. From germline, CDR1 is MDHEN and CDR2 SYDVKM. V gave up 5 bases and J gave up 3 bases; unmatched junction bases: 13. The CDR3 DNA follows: TGTGCCAGCAGTAACATTCCAGCGGGAGAGTGGACAGATACGCAGTATTTT. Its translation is CASSNIPAGEWTDTQYF.

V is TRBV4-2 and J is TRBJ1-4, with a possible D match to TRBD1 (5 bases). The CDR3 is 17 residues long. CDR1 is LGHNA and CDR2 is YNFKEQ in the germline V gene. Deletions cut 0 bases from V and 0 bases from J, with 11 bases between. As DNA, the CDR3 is TGTGCCAGCAGCCAAGAGGGCAGGGTTGCAACTAATGAAAAACTGTTTTTT. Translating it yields CASSQEGRVATNEKLFF.

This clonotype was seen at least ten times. The CDR3 region has the DNA TGTGCCAGCACCCTGGGACTAGCCTACGAGCAGTACTTC. It encodes CASTLGLAYEQYF. This chain links TRBV12-3 or TRBV12-4 with TRBJ2-7, with 8 bases that match TRBD2. V lost 7 bases, J lost 2 bases, and 4 bases stayed unmatched. This CDR3 has 13 amino acids.

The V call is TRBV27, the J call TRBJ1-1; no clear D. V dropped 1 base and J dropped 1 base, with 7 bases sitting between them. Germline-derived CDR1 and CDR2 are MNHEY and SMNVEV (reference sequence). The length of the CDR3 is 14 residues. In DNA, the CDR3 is TGTGCCAGCAGTTTATTGGCGGGGAACACTGAAGCTTTCTTT. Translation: CASSLLAGNTEAFF.

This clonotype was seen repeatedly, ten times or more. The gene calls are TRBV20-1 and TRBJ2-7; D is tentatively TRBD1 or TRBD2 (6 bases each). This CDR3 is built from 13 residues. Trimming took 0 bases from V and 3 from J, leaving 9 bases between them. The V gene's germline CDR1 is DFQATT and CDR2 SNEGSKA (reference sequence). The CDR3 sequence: CSARDRGDYEQYF. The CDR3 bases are TGCAGTGCTAGAGATAGGGGGGACTACGAGCAGTACTTC.

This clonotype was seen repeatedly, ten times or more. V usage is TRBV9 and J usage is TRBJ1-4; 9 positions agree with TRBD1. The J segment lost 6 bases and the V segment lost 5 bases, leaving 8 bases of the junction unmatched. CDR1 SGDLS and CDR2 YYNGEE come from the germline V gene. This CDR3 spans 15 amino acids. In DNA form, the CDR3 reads TGTGCCAGCAGTCGAGGGGACAGGGTCGATGAAAAACTGTTTTTT. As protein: CASSRGDRVDEKLFF.

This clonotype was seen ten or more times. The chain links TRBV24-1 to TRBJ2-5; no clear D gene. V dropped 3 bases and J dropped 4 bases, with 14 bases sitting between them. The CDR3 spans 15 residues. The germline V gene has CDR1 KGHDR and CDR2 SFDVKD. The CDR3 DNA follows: TGTGCCACCAGTGATATTGTGGGGTTAAGAGAGACCCAGTACTTC. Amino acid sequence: CATSDIVGLRETQYF.

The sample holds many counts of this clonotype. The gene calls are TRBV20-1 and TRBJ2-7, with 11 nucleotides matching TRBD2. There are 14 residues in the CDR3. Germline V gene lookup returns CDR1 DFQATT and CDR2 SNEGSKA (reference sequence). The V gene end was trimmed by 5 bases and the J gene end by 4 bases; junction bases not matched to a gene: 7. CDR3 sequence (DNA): TGCAGTGCTCTTAGCGGGAGGGCCGAATACGAGCAGTACTTC. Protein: CSALSGRAEYEQYF.

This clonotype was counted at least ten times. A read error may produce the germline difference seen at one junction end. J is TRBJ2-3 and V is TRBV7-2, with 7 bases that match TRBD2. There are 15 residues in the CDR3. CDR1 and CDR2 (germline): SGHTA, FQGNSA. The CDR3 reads CASTLKAGPTDTQYF. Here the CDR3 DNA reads TGTGCCAGCACCTTAAAAGCGGGGCCCACAGATACGCAGTATTTT.

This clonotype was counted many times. CDR3 residues: CASSVTGGAKANYGYTF. DNA for the CDR3: TGTGCCAGCAGCGTGACAGGGGGCGCAAAGGCTAACTATGGCTACACCTTC. This rearrangement joins TRBV11-2 to TRBJ1-2; 10 bases map to TRBD1. Germline V gene data show CDR1 as SGHAT and CDR2 as FQNNGV. The V gene end was trimmed by 5 bases and the J gene end by 0 bases; junction bases not matched to a gene: 9. This CDR3 comprises 17 residues.

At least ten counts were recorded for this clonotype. The CDR3 nucleotides are TGTGCCAGCAGCTTACTAGCGGGAGGTCTAGCAGAGACCCAGTACTTC. This sequence encodes CASSLLAGGLAETQYF. This chain links TRBV7-9 with TRBJ2-5; the match to TRBD2 covers 11 bases. The germline gives CDR1 SEHNR, CDR2 FQNEAQ (reference sequence). The CDR3 covers 16 residues. Trimming cost V 2 bases and J 4 bases; bases outside gene matches: 6.

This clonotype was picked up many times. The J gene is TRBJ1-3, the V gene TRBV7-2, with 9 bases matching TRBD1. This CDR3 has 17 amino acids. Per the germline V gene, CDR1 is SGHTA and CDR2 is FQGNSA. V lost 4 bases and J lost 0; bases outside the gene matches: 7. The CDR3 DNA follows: TGTGCCAGCAGCTCCGGGACAGGGTCTTTCTCTGGAAACACCATATATTTT. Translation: CASSSGTGSFSGNTIYF.

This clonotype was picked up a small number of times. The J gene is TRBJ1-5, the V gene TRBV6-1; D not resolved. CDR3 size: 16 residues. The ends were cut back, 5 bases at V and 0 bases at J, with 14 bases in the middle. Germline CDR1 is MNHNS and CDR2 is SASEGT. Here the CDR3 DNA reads TGTGCCAGCAGTCCCCAGGACGGTCATAGCAATCAGCCCCAGCATTTT. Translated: CASSPQDGHSNQPQHF.

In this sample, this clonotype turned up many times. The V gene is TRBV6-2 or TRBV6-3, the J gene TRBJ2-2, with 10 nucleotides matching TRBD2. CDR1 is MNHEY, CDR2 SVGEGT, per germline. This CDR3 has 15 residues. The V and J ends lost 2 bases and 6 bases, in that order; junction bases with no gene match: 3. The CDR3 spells CASSYVLAGAGELFF. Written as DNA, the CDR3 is TGTGCCAGCAGTTACGTTCTAGCGGGAGCCGGGGAGCTGTTTTTT.

The CDR3 loop reads CASRPPGGVIEKLFF. For the CDR3, the DNA is TGTGCCAGCAGACCCCCCGGGGGGGTGATCGAAAAACTGTTTTTT. The rearrangement links TRBV28 to TRBJ1-4; D is possibly TRBD1 (5 bases). The ends were cut back, 6 bases at V and 8 bases at J, with 19 bases in the middle. The germline gives CDR1 MDHEN, CDR2 SYDVKM. The CDR3 is made up of 15 amino acids. The complete variable domain, with remaining parts taken from reference TRBV28 and TRBJ1-4, reads DVKVTQSSRYLVKRTGEKVFLECVQDMDHENMFWYRQDPGLGLRLIYFSYDVKMKEKGDIPEGYSVSREKKERFSLILESASTNQTSMYLCASRPPGGVIEKLFFGSGTQLSVL.

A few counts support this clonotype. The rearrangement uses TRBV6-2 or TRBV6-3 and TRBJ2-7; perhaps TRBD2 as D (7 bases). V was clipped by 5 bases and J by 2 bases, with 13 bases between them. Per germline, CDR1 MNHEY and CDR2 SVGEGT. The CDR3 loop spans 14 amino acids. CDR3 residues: CASSGTGGTYEQYF. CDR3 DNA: TGTGCCAGCAGTGGAACGGGGGGCACCTACGAGCAGTACTTC.

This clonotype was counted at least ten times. CDR3 sequence: CSAPLVSGELFF. The CDR3 DNA reads TGCAGTGCTCCATTAGTATCCGGGGAGCTGTTTTTT. The J gene is TRBJ2-2, the V gene TRBV20-1; D call uncertain. The ends were cut back, 5 bases at V and 6 bases at J, with 10 bases in the middle. Per germline, CDR1 DFQATT and CDR2 SNEGSKA (reference sequence). The CDR3 spans 12 residues.

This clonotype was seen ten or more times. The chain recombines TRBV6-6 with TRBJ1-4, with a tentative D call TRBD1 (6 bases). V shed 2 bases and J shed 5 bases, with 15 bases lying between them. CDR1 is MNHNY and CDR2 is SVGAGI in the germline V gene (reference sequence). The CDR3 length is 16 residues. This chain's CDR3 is CASSYRGRVPNEKLFF. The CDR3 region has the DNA TGTGCCAGCAGTTACAGGGGGAGGGTCCCCAATGAAAAACTGTTTTTT.